Listed here are 7 T cell receptor beta chains from one sample, sequenced in a study of CD8 T cells in acute hepatitis C reinfection. Using immunoSEQ multiplex PCR, the repertoire was profiled, and TCRdb retains in-frame clones only, with some absent. This table holds over a thousand clones, roughly 60% found once. Noted time point: at least 347 days after estimated infection, following spontaneous clearance. Sequencing of hepatitis C virus-specific cells was done ex vivo rather than after in vitro expansion. Study observations and caveats: All groups preferentially used TRBV04 and TRBV06, which was not due to overrepresentation in the naive pool.

The source material was HCV NS3-1073 tetramer-sorted CD8+ T cells from PBMCs, sampled at follow-up. Every receptor here comes from a man aged 35-49 years who spontaneously cleared hepatitis C infection.

This clone was found once. The sample has other DNA sequences that encode this CDR3 too. The rearrangement links TRBV4-2 to TRBJ1-1, with D unclear. This CDR3 region has 13 residues. V lost 0 bases, J lost 1 base, and 3 bases lay in between. Germline-derived CDR1 and CDR2 are LGHNA and YNFKEQ. CDR3 bases: TGTGCCAGCAGCCAAGAAAAGAACACTGAAGCTTTCTTT. Protein: CASSQEKNTEAFF.

The rearrangement joins TRBV28 to TRBJ2-7; 7 bases map to TRBD2. The CDR3 extends over 13 amino acids. Per the germline V gene, CDR1 is MDHEN and CDR2 is SYDVKM. Losses at the gene ends were 7 bases for V and 2 bases for J; bases not matched to a gene: 5. The chain's CDR3 is CASKPSGAYEQYF. The CDR3 DNA follows: TGTGCCAGCAAGCCTAGCGGTGCCTACGAGCAGTACTTC.

This rearrangement joins TRBV10-2 to TRBJ2-5, with 9 nucleotides matching TRBD2. This CDR3 is built from 16 residues. The germline gives CDR1 WSHSY, CDR2 SAAADI. Unmatched junction bases numbered 14, after V lost 6 bases and J lost 6 bases. CDR3 coding DNA: TGCGCCAGCAGCCCCGGAGGAGCGGGAGGTGAAAAGACCCAGTACTTC. Protein sequence: CASSPGGAGGEKTQYF.

To note about this clone: Other DNA variants within this sample encode the same CDR3. J is TRBJ2-1 and V is TRBV7-6; 10 bases align to TRBD2. The CDR3 is made up of 15 amino acids. CDR1 and CDR2 (germline): SGHVS, FNYEAQ. The trim removed 1 base at V and 7 bases at J, leaving 4 bases unmatched. The CDR3 protein is CASSLEVAGGNEQFF. The CDR3 coding sequence is TGTGCCAGCAGCTTAGAGGTAGCGGGGGGTAATGAGCAGTTCTTC.

This clone was picked up a small number of times. The V and J genes are TRBV15 and TRBJ2-2; the D is unclear. V lost 0 bases and J 6 bases, leaving 8 bases between the germline ends. The CDR3 is 14 residues long. Per germline, CDR1 LNHNV and CDR2 YYDKDF (reference sequence). The chain's CDR3 is CATSRDGGAGELFF. The DNA of the CDR3 is TGTGCCACCAGCAGAGATGGTGGAGCCGGGGAGCTGTTTTTT.

The V gene is TRBV7-3, the J gene TRBJ1-1; D unresolved. The germline V gene has CDR1 SGHTA and CDR2 FQGTGA. This CDR3 has 12 residues. The V and J ends lost 1 base and 11 bases respectively, with 11 bases between them. In DNA, the CDR3 is TGTGCCAGCAGCTTAAATACGATAGAGGCTTTCTTT. It specifies CASSLNTIEAFF.

V gene TRBV5-5 combines with J gene TRBJ1-5; no firm D call. The germline V and J ends were trimmed by 1 base and 1 base, with 6 bases remaining between them. This CDR3 contains 14 residues. Germline V gene lookup returns CDR1 SGHKS and CDR2 YYEKEE (reference sequence). The DNA of the CDR3 is TGTGCCAGCAGCTTGAGGCAGAGCAATCAGCCCCAGCATTTT. It translates to CASSLRQSNQPQHF.